These T cell receptor beta chains were read from a single sample in a study of blood T cell repertoires in COVID-19. Here immunoSEQ multiplex PCR was the method, and the copy in TCRdb shows in-frame clones only, minus some. The sample holds about 89,000 clones, about 80% seen once. Sequenced sample: peripheral blood. These TCRs come from an elderly woman with acute or convalescent COVID-19. CDR3s include the opening cysteine and the closing phenylalanine or tryptophan. Each record gives: D gene, CDR3 length, V gene, clone size, J gene, CDR3 DNA, CDR3 protein. D genes are given only for firm matches. Size tells how often a clone was seen (once, few, many) or the class of an expanded clone, and some rows leave it out.

d_gene: NA; len: 13; v_gene: TRBV27; abundance: once; j_gene: TRBJ1-5; CDR3nt: TGTGCCAGCAGTTTAGCGAGGGCTCAGCCCCAGCATTTT; CDR3aa: CASSLARAQPQHF
d_gene: NA; len: 11; v_gene: TRBV20-1; abundance: NA; j_gene: TRBJ2-7; CDR3nt: TGCAGTGCCGCCCCGGGTGGAGGGCAGTACTTC; CDR3aa: CSAAPGGGQYF
d_gene: TRBD2; len: 15; v_gene: TRBV7-3; abundance: few; j_gene: TRBJ2-2; CDR3nt: TGTGCCAGCAGCGATAGCGGGGCGGAGCCCGGGGAGCTGTTTTTT; CDR3aa: CASSDSGAEPGELFF
d_gene: TRBD2; len: 17; v_gene: TRBV19; abundance: few; j_gene: TRBJ2-5; CDR3nt: TGTGCCAGTAGTATAGACGGACTAGCGGGGGGCCAAGAGACCCAGTACTTC; CDR3aa: CASSIDGLAGGQETQYF
d_gene: NA; len: 15; v_gene: TRBV28; abundance: NA; j_gene: TRBJ2-1; CDR3nt: TGTGCCAGCACCCCCGCCCCGCTAGGCCCTCATGAGCAGTTCTTC; CDR3aa: CASTPAPLGPHEQFF
d_gene: TRBD1; len: 13; v_gene: TRBV10-2; abundance: NA; j_gene: TRBJ1-2; CDR3nt: TGCGCCAGCAGTGTGGGACAGACCTATGGCTACACCTTC; CDR3aa: CASSVGQTYGYTF
d_gene: NA; len: 15; v_gene: TRBV6-1; abundance: NA; j_gene: TRBJ2-4; CDR3nt: TGTGCCAGCAGTGAAATGGGGGCAGACAAAAACATTCAGTACTTC; CDR3aa: CASSEMGADKNIQYF
d_gene: NA; len: 12; v_gene: TRBV5-1; abundance: NA; j_gene: TRBJ1-4; CDR3nt: TGCGCCAGCAGCTCCCCTCGGGGAAAACTGTTTTTT; CDR3aa: CASSSPRGKLFF
d_gene: TRBD2; len: 13; v_gene: TRBV6-5; abundance: NA; j_gene: TRBJ2-7; CDR3nt: TGTGCCAGCAGTTACCGGGGGGCCTACGAGCAGTACTTC; CDR3aa: CASSYRGAYEQYF
d_gene: TRBD2; len: 14; v_gene: TRBV11-2; abundance: NA; j_gene: TRBJ2-3; CDR3nt: TGTGCCAGCAGCCTAGCGGGGGTCTCCGATACGCAGTATTTT; CDR3aa: CASSLAGVSDTQYF
d_gene: NA; len: 15; v_gene: TRBV19; abundance: NA; j_gene: TRBJ1-1; CDR3nt: TGTGCCAGTAGTATTGGGGGACAAACGAACACTGAAGCTTTCTTT; CDR3aa: CASSIGGQTNTEAFF
d_gene: TRBD1; len: 16; v_gene: TRBV2; abundance: NA; j_gene: TRBJ1-2; CDR3nt: TGTGCCAGCAGTGTGGAAGGGGGCCTACTATCCAATGGCTACACCTTC; CDR3aa: CASSVEGGLLSNGYTF